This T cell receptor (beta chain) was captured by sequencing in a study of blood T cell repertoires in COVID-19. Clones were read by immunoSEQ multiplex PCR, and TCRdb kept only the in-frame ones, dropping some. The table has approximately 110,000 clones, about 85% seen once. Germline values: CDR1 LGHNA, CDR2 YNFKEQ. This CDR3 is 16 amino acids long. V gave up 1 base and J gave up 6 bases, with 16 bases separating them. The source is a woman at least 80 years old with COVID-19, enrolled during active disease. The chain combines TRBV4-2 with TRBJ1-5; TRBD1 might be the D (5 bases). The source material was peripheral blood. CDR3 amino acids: CASSQGRGNGGQPQHF. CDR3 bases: TGTGCCAGCAGCCAAGGGAGGGGAAACGGTGGTCAGCCCCAGCATTTT.